This TCR beta chain was retrieved from a study of blood T cell repertoires in COVID-19 (dated by TCRdb to between 2020 and 2021). Context from the whole study: Collaborator samples came from the United States, Italy and Spain and covered acute and convalescent phases of COVID-19. The material from the prospective study consisted of cDNA or gDNA derived from T cells, B-cell-depleted T cells, or PBMCs. Subjects who had been exposed to COVID-19, were actively infected with it, or had recovered from it provided the deeply sampled blood TCRbeta repertoires that made up the dataset. The repertoires were released in a freely available public database meant as a resource for research on the immune response to SARS-CoV-2. The samples were drawn from the first 160 participants of the ongoing ImmuneRACE study and from under 1,500 subjects provided by 6 global collaborators. A de-identified subject ID, COVID-19 status, age in years and sex were almost always included in the sample metadata. HLA class I and class II types, where available, came from metadata supplied by the sample provider rather than from assay-based typing.

The CDR3 numbers 13 residues from cysteine through phenylalanine. Just CDR3 DNA is preserved here, 39 bases in frame from base 1. Clipping removes 9 bases from V and 7 bases from J, with 8 as the unmatched junction base count. The germline V gene (reference sequence) provides CDR1 LNHDA and CDR2 SQIVND. A remark on this clone: No cognate antigen has been identified for it. Per-base quality was not reported, and no clone a single base away is much larger than it.

Participants in the prospective study were enrolled through a virtual design, were aged roughly 18 to 100 years, and lived in 24 United States geographic areas. To assign participants to cohorts, the prospective study relied on clinical history that participants themselves reported in a screening survey and a study questionnaire. Recovered participants in ImmuneRACE Cohort 3 were defined as having two consecutive negative NP/OP PCR tests, clearance from a healthcare professional, or resolution of symptoms. Each participant in the prospective study had whole blood, serum and a nasopharyngeal or oropharyngeal swab collected by mobile phlebotomists. Participants in the prospective study had the option to provide additional blood draws and questionnaires over a roughly 2-month period. Blood samples from the prospective study were shipped frozen or at room temperature prior to DNA extraction. What the authors observed across the whole study: The amount of clinical and demographic metadata varied by source and participant and was provided uncurated.

TCRbeta CDR3 regions were amplified from genomic DNA by means of the immunoSEQ Assay, a bias-controlled multiplex PCR. In the paper's pipeline: The number of nucleated cells in each sample was estimated by amplification of reference gene primers within the assay. To quantify the absolute abundance of each unique TCRbeta CDR3 rearrangement, sequence reads were collapsed and filtered. For each sample, productive Simpson clonality was calculated by taking the square root of Simpson's diversity index across productive rearrangements. Drawn from immuneACCESS, this table holds only the in-frame rearrangements with V and J called that TCRdb kept. Clones are partly lost; checked studies trace under half to an unresolved V gene and leave the rest unexplained. That table supplies the V and J calls and clone size; D and trimming were determined from the DNA. In this sample the table shows 230,000 or so clones, approximately 90% of which occur a single time. The ten largest clones represent 2.6% of the sample.

The TCR comes from a woman in her 30s who had recovered from COVID-19. This receptor chain uses TRBV19 and TRBJ1-1; TRBD1 agrees with 10 junctional bases. Sequenced input: PBMCs or T cells enriched from blood (not recorded which). The CDR3 loop reads CASRRTGGIEAFF. At the DNA level, the sequence is TGTGCCAGCAGGAGGACAGGGGGAATTGAAGCTTTCTTT.